The entry below describes one TCR beta chain. TCRdb keeps only in-frame clones here, not all; method: immunoSEQ multiplex PCR. This table has 170,000 or so clones, around 87% appearing once. The data stem from a study of blood T cell repertoires in COVID-19. Study summary: Material from acute and convalescent COVID-19 was sourced from the United States, Italy and Spain.

Followed longitudinally, the Seattle patients had been enrolled during active infection. The sequencing sample was made of peripheral blood. The clonotype originates from a man in his 60s with COVID-19, enrolled during active disease.

CDR3 sequence reads: CASSYMGSLGYEQYF. CDR3 DNA sequence: TGTGCCAGCAGCTACATGGGGAGCTTGGGCTACGAGCAGTACTTC. The chain is built from TRBV7-9 and TRBJ2-7, with D possibly TRBD2 on 5 matching bases. The CDR3 consists of 15 residues. Looked up from germline, CDR1 is SEHNR and CDR2 is FQNEAQ (reference sequence). Trimming shortened V by 4 bases and J by 3 bases, and 16 bases separated the two germline ends.